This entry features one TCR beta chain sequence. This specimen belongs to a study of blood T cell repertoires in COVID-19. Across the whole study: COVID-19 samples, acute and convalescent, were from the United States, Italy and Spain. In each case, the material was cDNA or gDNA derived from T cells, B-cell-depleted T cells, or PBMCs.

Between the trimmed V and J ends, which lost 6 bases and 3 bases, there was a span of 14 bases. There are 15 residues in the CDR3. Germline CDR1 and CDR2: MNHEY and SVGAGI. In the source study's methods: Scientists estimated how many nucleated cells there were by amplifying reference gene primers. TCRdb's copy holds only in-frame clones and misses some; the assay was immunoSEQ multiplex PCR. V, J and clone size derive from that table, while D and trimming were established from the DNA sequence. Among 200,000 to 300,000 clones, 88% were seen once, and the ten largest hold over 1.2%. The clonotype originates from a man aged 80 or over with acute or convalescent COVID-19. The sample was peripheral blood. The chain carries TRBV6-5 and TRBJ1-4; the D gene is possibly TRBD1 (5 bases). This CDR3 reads CASRGGPGPNEKLFF. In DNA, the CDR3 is TGTGCCAGCAGGGGGGGACCGGGGCCTAATGAAAAACTGTTTTTT.